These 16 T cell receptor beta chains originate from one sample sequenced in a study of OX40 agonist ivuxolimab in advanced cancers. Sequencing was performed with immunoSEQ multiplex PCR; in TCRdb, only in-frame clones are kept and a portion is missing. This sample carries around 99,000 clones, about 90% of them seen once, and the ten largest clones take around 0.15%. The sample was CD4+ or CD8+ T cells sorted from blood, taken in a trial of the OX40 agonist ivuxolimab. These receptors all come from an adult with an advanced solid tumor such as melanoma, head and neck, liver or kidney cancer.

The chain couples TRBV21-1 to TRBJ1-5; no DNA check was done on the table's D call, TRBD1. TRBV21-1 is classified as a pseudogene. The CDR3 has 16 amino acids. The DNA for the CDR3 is TGTGCCAGCAGCAAATTGGGCAGGTGCTTGAATCAGCCCCAGCATTTT. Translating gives CASSKLGRCLNQPQHF.

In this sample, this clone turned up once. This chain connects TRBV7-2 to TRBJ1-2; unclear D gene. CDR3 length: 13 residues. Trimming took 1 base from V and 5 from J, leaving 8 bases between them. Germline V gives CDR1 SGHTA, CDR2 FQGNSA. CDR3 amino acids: CASSLESRYGYTF. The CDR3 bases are TGTGCCAGCAGCTTAGAATCGAGATATGGCTACACCTTC. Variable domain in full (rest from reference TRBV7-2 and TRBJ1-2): GAGVSQSPSNKVTEKGKDVELRCDPISGHTALYWYRQSLGQGLEFLIYFQGNSAPDKSGLPSDRFSAERTGGSVSTLTIQRTQQEDSAVYLCASSLESRYGYTFGSGTRLTVV.

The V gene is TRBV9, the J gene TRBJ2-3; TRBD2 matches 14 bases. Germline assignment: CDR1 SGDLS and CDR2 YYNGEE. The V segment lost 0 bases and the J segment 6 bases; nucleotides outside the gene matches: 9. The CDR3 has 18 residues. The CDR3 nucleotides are TGTGCCAGCAGCGTAGGGGGACTAGCGGGGGCCCTCAGGGATACGCAGTATTTT. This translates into CASSVGGLAGALRDTQYF.

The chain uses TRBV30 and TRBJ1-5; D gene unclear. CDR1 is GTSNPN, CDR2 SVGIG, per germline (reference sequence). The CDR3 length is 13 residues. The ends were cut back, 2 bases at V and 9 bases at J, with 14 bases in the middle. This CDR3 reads CAWSSGRVGPQHF. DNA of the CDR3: TGTGCCTGGAGTTCGGGAAGGGTCGGGCCCCAGCATTTT.

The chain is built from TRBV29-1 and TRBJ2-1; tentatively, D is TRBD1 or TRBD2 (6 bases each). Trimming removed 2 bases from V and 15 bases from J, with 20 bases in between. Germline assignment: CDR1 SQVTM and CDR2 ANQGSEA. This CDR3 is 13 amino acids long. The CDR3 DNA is TGCAGCGTTGAATGGGGCGGGACACGGTTTTCGTTCTTC. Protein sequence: CSVEWGGTRFSFF.

The CDR3 bases are TGTGCCAGCAGCTTGGGAGGACAGGGGGCAGGCGGCTACACCTTC. Amino acid sequence: CASSLGGQGAGGYTF. This chain uses TRBV5-4 with TRBJ1-2; 11 bases are a match to TRBD1. The germline V gene has CDR1 SGHNT and CDR2 YYREEE (reference sequence). CDR3 size: 15 residues. The V gene end was trimmed by 0 bases and the J gene end by 8 bases; junction bases not matched to a gene: 6.

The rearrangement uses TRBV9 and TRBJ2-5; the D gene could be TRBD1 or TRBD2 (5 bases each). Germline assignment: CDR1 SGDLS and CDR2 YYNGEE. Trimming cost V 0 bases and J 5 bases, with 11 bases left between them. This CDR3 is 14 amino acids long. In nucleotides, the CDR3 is TGTGCCAGCAGCGTAGGTGCAGGGAGTGAGACCCAGTACTTC. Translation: CASSVGAGSETQYF. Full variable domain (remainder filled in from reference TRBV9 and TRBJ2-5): DSGVTQTPKHLITATGQRVTLRCSPRSGDLSVYWYQQSLDQGLQFLIQYYNGEERAKGNILERFSAQQFPDLHSELNLSSLELGDSALYFCASSVGAGSETQYFGPGTRLLVL.

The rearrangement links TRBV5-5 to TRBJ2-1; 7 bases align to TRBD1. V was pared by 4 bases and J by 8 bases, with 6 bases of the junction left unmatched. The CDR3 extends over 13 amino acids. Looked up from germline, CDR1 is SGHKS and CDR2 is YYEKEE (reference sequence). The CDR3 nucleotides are TGTGCCAGCAGCCCGGGACAGTACGATGAGCAGTTCTTC. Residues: CASSPGQYDEQFF.

CDR3 nucleotides: TGCAGCGTTACCTCCAGGGTAAGGGGACAAGAGACCCAGTACTTC. Translation: CSVTSRVRGQETQYF. The chain links TRBV29-1 to TRBJ2-5, with a tentative D call TRBD1 (5 bases). The length of the CDR3 is 15 residues. Trimming left V 5 bases short and J 2 bases short, with 18 bases between. Germline CDR1 reads SQVTM; CDR2 reads ANQGSEA.

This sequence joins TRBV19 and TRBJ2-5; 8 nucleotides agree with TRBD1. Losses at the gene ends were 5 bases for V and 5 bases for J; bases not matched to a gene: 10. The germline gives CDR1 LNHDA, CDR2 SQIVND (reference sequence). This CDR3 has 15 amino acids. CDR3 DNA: TGTGCCAGTAGTGAAGGGACAGGTGGGGGGGAGACCCAGTACTTC. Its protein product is CASSEGTGGGETQYF.

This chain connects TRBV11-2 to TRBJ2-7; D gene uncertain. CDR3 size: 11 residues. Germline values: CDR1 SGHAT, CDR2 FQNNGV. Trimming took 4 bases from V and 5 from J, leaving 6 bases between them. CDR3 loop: CASSSRHEQYF. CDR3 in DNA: TGTGCCAGCAGCTCCCGACACGAGCAGTACTTC.

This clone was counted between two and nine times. The CDR3 protein is CATSTALYEQYF. For the CDR3, the DNA is TGTGCCACCTCGACTGCTCTCTACGAGCAGTACTTC. This chain links TRBV6-6 with TRBJ2-7; no definite D call. The germline V and J ends were trimmed by 10 bases and 3 bases, with 13 bases remaining between them. Germline V lookup: CDR1 MNHNY, CDR2 SVGAGI (reference sequence). The CDR3 spans 12 residues.

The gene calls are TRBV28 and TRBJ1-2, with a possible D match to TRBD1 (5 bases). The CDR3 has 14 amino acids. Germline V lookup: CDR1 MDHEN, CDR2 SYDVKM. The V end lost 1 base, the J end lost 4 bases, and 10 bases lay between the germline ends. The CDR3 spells CASSLLGGTYGYTF. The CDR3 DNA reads TGTGCCAGCAGTTTATTGGGGGGGACCTATGGCTACACCTTC.

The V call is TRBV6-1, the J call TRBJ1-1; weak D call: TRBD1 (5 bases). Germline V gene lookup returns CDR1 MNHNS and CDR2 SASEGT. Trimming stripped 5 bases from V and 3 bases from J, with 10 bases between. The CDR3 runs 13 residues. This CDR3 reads CASSQGDHTEAFF. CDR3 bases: TGTGCCAGCAGTCAAGGGGACCACACTGAAGCTTTCTTT.

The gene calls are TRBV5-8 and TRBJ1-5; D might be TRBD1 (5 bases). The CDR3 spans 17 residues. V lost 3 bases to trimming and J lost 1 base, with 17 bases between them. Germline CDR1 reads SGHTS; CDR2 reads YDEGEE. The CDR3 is CASSSFYRQPSNQPQHF. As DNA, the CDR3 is TGTGCCAGCAGCTCTTTCTACCGACAGCCGAGCAATCAGCCCCAGCATTTT.

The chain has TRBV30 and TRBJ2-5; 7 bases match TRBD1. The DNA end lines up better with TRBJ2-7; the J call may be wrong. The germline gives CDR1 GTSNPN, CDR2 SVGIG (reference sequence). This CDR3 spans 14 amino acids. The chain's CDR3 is CAWKIGGASYEQYF. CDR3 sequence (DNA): TGTGCCTGGAAGATAGGGGGCGCATCCTACGAGCAGTACTTC.